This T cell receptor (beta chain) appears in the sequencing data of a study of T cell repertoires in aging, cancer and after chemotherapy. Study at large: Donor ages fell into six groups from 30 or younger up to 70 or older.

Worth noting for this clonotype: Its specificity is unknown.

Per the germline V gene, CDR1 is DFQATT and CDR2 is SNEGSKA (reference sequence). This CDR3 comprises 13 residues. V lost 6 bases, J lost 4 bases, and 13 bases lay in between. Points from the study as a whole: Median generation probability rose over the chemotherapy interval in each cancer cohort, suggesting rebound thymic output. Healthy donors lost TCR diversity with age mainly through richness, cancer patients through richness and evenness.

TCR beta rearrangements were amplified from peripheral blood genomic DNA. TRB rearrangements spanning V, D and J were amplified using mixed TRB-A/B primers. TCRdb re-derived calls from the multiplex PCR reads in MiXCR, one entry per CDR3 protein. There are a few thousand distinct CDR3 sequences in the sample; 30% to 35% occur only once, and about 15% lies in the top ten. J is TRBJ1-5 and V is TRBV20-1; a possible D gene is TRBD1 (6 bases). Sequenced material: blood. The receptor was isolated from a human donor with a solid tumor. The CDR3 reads CSALGQFNQPQHF. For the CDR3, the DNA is TGCAGTGCGTTAGGACAGTTTAATCAGCCCCAGCATTTT.